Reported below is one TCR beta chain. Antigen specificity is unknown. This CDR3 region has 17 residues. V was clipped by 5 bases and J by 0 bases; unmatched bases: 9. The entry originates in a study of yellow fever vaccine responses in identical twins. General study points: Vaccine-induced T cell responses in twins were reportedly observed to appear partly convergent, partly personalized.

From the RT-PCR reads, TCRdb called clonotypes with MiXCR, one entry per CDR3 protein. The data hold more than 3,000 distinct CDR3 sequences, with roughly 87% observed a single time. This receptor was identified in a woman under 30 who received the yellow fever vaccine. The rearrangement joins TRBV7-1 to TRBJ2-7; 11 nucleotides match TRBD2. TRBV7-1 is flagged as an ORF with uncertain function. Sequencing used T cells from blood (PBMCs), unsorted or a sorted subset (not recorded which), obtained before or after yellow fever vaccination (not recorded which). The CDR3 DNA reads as TGTGCCAGCAGCCCTCTAGCGGGGGGCGCCCCCTCCTACGAGCAGTACTTC. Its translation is CASSPLAGGAPSYEQYF.